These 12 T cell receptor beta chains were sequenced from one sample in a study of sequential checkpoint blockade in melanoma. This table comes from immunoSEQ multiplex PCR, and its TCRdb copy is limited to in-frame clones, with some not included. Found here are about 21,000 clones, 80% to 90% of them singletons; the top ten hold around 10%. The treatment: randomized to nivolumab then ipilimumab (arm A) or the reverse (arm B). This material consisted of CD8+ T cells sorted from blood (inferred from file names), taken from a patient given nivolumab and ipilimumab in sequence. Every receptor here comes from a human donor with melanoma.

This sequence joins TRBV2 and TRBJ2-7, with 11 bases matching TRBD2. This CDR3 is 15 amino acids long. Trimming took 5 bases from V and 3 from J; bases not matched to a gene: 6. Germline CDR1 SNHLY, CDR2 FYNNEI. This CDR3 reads CASSPTSGRFYEQYF. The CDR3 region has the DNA TGTGCCAGCAGTCCTACTAGCGGGAGATTCTACGAGCAGTACTTC. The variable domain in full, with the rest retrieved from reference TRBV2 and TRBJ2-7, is EPEVTQTPSHQVTQMGQEVILRCVPISNHLYFYWYRQILGQKVEFLVSFYNNEISEKSEIFDDQFSVERPDGSNFTLKIRSTKLEDSAMYFCASSPTSGRFYEQYFGPGTRLTVT.

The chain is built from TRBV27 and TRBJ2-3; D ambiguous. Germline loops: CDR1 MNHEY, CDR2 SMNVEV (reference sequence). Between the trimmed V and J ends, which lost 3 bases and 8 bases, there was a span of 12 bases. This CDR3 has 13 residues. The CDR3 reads CASSFVFRGTQYF. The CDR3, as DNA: TGTGCCAGCAGTTTCGTATTCCGAGGTACGCAGTATTTT.

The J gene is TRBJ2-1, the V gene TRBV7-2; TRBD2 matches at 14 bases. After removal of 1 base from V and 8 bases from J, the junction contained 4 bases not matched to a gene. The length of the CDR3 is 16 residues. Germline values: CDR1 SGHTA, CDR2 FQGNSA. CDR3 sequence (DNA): TGTGCCAGCAGCTTAGTAGGACTAGCGGGGGGTCATGAGCAGTTCTTC. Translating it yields CASSLVGLAGGHEQFF.

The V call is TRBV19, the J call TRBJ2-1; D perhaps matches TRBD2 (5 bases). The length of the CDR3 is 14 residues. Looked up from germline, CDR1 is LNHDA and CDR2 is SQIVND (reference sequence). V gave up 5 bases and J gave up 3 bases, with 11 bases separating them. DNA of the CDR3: TGTGCCAGTAGTGCGGGCCTCCTCTACAATGAGCAGTTCTTC. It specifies CASSAGLLYNEQFF.

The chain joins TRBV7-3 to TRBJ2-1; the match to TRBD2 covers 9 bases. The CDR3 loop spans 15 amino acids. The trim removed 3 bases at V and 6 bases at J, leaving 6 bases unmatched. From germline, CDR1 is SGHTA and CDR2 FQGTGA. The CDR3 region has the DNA TGTGCCAGCAGCTTGCTAGCGGGAATGGCCAATGAGCAGTTCTTC. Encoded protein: CASSLLAGMANEQFF.

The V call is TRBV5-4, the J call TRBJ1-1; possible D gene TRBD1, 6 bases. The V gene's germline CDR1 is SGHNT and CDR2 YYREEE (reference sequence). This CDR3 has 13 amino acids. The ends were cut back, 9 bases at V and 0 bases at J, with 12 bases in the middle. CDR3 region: CATQDSLNTEAFF. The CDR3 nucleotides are TGTGCCACTCAGGACAGCTTGAACACTGAAGCTTTCTTT.

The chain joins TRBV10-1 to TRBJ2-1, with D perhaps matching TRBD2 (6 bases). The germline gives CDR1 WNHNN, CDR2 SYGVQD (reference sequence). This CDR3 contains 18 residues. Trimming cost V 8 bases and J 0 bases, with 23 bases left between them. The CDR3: CASRTGRTIPSSYNEQFF. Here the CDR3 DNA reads TGCGCCAGCCGCACGGGACGGACTATACCGAGCTCCTACAATGAGCAGTTCTTC.

Here the CDR3 DNA reads TGCGCCAGCAGCTTGGCGGCGACAGGGGTCCCCACCGGGGAGCTGTTTTTT. This gives the protein CASSLAATGVPTGELFF. V gene TRBV5-1 combines with J gene TRBJ2-2, with 8 bases matching TRBD1. Germline V CDR1 and CDR2: SGHRS, YFSETQ. This CDR3 is built from 17 residues. The V and J ends lost 0 bases and 4 bases, in that order; junction bases with no gene match: 8.

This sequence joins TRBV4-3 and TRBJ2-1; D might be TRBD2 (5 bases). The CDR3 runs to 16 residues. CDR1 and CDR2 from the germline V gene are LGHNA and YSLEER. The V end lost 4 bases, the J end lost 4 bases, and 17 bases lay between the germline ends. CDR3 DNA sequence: TGCGCCAGCAGCCCGGTTGGACTGCTAGATTACAATGAGCAGTTCTTC. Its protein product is CASSPVGLLDYNEQFF.

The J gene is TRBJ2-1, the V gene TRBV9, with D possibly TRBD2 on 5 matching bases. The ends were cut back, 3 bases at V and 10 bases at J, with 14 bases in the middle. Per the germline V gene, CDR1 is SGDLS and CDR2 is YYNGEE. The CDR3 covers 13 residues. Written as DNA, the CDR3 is TGTGCCAGCAGCGAAGGACTGGTAAGCGAGCAGTTCTTC. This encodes CASSEGLVSEQFF.

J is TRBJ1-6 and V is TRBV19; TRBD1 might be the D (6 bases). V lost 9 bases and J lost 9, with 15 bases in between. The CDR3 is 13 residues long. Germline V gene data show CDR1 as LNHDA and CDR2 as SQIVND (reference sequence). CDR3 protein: CASRPGVGSPLHF. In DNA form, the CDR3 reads TGTGCCAGCAGACCAGGGGTTGGTTCACCCCTCCACTTT.

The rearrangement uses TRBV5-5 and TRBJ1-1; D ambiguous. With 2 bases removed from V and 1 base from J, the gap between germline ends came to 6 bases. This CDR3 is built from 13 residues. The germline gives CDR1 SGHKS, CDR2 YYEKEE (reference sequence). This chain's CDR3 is CASSLQSNTEAFF. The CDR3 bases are TGTGCCAGCAGCTTACAGTCGAACACTGAAGCTTTCTTT.